The 32 T cell receptor beta chains given below trace back to one sample, sequenced in a study of Graves' ophthalmopathy and Graves' hyperthyroidism. The study amplified TCR beta CDR3 regions using RNA transcripts. Following a first-round RT-PCR that used HTBI primers, a second-round multiplex PCR was carried out. TCRdb called the multiplex PCR reads again in MiXCR, with one record for every CDR3 protein. Altogether 900,000 to 1,200,000 distinct CDR3 sequences are present, roughly 35% being singletons, with the ten largest covering 8.5% to 14%. The material sequenced was peripheral blood or thyroid tissue (not recorded which). These receptors were obtained from an adult man with Graves' hyperthyroidism.

This clonotype has ten or more counts. The chain uses TRBV20-1 and TRBJ1-1; a possible D gene is TRBD1 (5 bases). Per the germline V gene, CDR1 is DFQATT and CDR2 is SNEGSKA (reference sequence). There are 13 residues in the CDR3. With 1 base removed from V and 3 bases from J, the gap between germline ends came to 9 bases. This CDR3 reads CSARGGWDTEAFF. In nucleotides, the CDR3 is TGCAGTGCTAGAGGGGGGTGGGACACTGAAGCTTTCTTT.

The genes are TRBV4-3 and TRBJ1-2; D remains unclear. CDR1 is LGHNA and CDR2 is YSLEER in the germline V gene. The CDR3 has 15 amino acids. V lost 4 bases, J lost 0 bases, and 12 bases lay in between. The CDR3 is CASSPSAGANYGYTF. CDR3 DNA: TGCGCCAGCAGCCCGAGCGCGGGAGCTAACTATGGCTACACCTTC.

Concerning this clonotype itself: A single base separates this from a much larger clone, so it may be a read error. Likely a read error: the CDR3 ends without its conserved phenylalanine or tryptophan. J is TRBJ2-5 and V is TRBV7-9, with no clear D. The V end was cut by 6 bases, the J end by 0 bases, with 11 bases between. Germline V gives CDR1 SEHNR, CDR2 FQNEAQ (reference sequence). The CDR3 sequence is 14 residues long. The CDR3 nucleotides read TGTGCCAGCAGGACCATTGGGTACCAAGAGACCCAGTACTGC. It translates to CASRTIGYQETQYC.

This clonotype has a handful of counts. V and J are TRBV6-5 and TRBJ1-1, with D possibly matching TRBD1 (5 bases). The germline gives CDR1 MNHEY, CDR2 SVGAGI. The CDR3 spans 13 residues. Trimming left V 2 bases short and J 7 bases short, with 11 bases between. The CDR3 region is CASSYAGPDEAFF. The CDR3 region has the DNA TGTGCCAGCAGTTACGCAGGGCCAGATGAAGCTTTCTTT.

The rearrangement joins TRBV7-9 to TRBJ2-7; 7 nucleotides line up with TRBD1. CDR1 and CDR2 (germline): SEHNR, FQNEAQ (reference sequence). The CDR3 totals 14 residues. V was pared by 6 bases and J by 3 bases, with 8 bases of the junction left unmatched. CDR3 sequence reads: CASRSGQSIYEQYF. The CDR3 DNA reads TGTGCCAGCAGGTCGGGACAGTCCATCTACGAGCAGTACTTC.

The table lists this clonotype with many counts. The chain joins TRBV5-1 to TRBJ1-1; D may be TRBD1 (6 bases). The germline CDR1 and CDR2 sequences are SGHRS and YFSETQ. The V and J ends lost 7 bases and 5 bases respectively, with 27 bases between them. The CDR3 runs 17 residues. CDR3: CASGRGGGLVSGTEAFF. The CDR3 DNA follows: TGCGCCAGCGGCCGGGGGGGCGGATTGGTCTCGGGGACTGAAGCTTTCTTT.

This clonotype was seen only once. This chain joins TRBV29-1 and TRBJ1-5; 9 nucleotides agree with TRBD1. The CDR3 totals 13 residues. J lost 5 bases, V lost 4 bases, and 3 bases had no gene match. CDR1 is SQVTM, CDR2 ANQGSEA, per germline. The CDR3 spells CSVGRTGDQPQHF. CDR3 in DNA: TGCAGCGTTGGACGGACAGGGGATCAGCCCCAGCATTTT.

The chain has TRBV20-1 and TRBJ2-7; unclear D gene. V was pared by 0 bases and J by 2 bases, with 11 bases between. The CDR3 is made up of 14 amino acids. Germline lookup yields CDR1 DFQATT and CDR2 SNEGSKA (reference sequence). The CDR3 coding sequence is TGCAGTGCTAGAGATTGGGGTACCACCTACGAGCAGTACTTC. Translated, it gives CSARDWGTTYEQYF.

The rearrangement uses TRBV12-3 or TRBV12-4 and TRBJ1-5; tentative D call: TRBD1 (5 bases). V was clipped by 1 base and J by 4 bases, with 11 bases between them. The CDR3 has 15 amino acids. The CDR3 bases are TGTGCCAGCAGTTTAGGTCGCAGGGAGAATCAGCCCCAGCATTTT. It is translated as CASSLGRRENQPQHF.

The V call is TRBV9, the J call TRBJ2-7; D remains unclear. Germline CDR1 is SGDLS and CDR2 is YYNGEE. V shed 5 bases and J shed 4 bases, with 7 bases lying between them. The CDR3 contains 11 residues. CDR3 nucleotides: TGTGCCAGCAGAACCCGGTACGAGCAGTACTTC. Protein sequence: CASRTRYEQYF.

This clonotype was picked up many times. V usage is TRBV7-2 and J usage is TRBJ1-1, with D possibly matching TRBD1 (6 bases). Trimming took 5 bases from V and 6 from J, leaving 13 bases between them. Per germline, CDR1 SGHTA and CDR2 FQGNSA. This CDR3 is built from 13 residues. This chain's CDR3 is CASSPAEGAEAFF. The DNA for the CDR3 is TGTGCCAGCAGCCCAGCGGAGGGGGCTGAAGCTTTCTTT.

This clonotype was found many times. V gene TRBV5-6 combines with J gene TRBJ1-6; 12 nucleotides align to TRBD1. Per germline, CDR1 SGHDT and CDR2 YYEEEE. Germline trimming cut 7 bases from V and 9 bases from J; bases unmatched to any gene: 2. The CDR3 loop spans 13 amino acids. The CDR3 DNA reads TGTGCCAGCGGGGGACAGGGGGCTTCACCCCTCCACTTT. It yields the protein CASGGQGASPLHF.

There are many counts of this clonotype. The chain couples TRBV14 to TRBJ1-6; D perhaps matches TRBD1 (6 bases). CDR3 length: 16 amino acids. CDR1 and CDR2 from the germline V gene are SGHDN and FVKESK. V lost 3 bases, J lost 4 bases, and 13 bases lay in between. CDR3 sequence reads: CASSHEGTPYNSPLHF. In DNA form, the CDR3 reads TGTGCCAGCAGCCATGAGGGGACACCTTATAATTCACCCCTCCACTTT.

This chain connects TRBV7-2 to TRBJ1-5; no reliable D call. The length of the CDR3 is 17 residues. Germline V CDR1 and CDR2: SGHTA, FQGNSA. V lost 5 bases, J lost 2 bases, and 19 bases lay in between. The CDR3 DNA reads as TGTGCCAGCAGCCCTAGACTAGCGGGAGGTGGCAATCAGCCCCAGCATTTT. Translating gives CASSPRLAGGGNQPQHF.

Many counts were recorded for this clonotype. The chain combines TRBV7-8 with TRBJ2-2, with D possibly matching TRBD1 (5 bases). This CDR3 region has 15 residues. The germline CDR1 and CDR2 sequences are SGHVS and FQNEAQ. V was clipped by 2 bases and J by 4 bases, with 11 bases between them. The CDR3 loop reads CASSLWGQGTGELFF. The DNA of the CDR3 is TGTGCCAGCAGCTTATGGGGCCAGGGCACCGGGGAGCTGTTTTTT.

The chain carries TRBV10-3 and TRBJ1-4; D unclear. CDR1 is ENHRY and CDR2 is SYGVKD in the germline V gene. V was pared by 6 bases and J by 8 bases, with 16 bases between. The CDR3 sequence is 14 residues long. CDR3 nucleotide sequence: TGTGCCATCAGCGTTGGGCAGCCGTTAGAAAAACTGTTTTTT. It translates to CAISVGQPLEKLFF.

This clonotype was picked up many times. The V call is TRBV6-5, the J call TRBJ2-2, with TRBD2 as a possible D gene (6 bases). This CDR3 has 15 amino acids. In germline, CDR1 is MNHEY, CDR2 SVGAGI. V was cut by 4 bases and J by 7 bases, with 16 bases left in between. CDR3 in amino acids: CASSSLSGSGGELFF. CDR3 DNA: TGTGCCAGCAGTTCTCTGTCCGGGAGCGGCGGGGAGCTGTTTTTT.

The V gene is TRBV11-2, the J gene TRBJ2-5; 8 nucleotides line up with TRBD2. The V segment lost 5 bases and the J segment 1 base; nucleotides outside the gene matches: 3. There are 14 residues in the CDR3. Germline assignment: CDR1 SGHAT and CDR2 FQNNGV. CDR3 nucleotide sequence: TGTGCCAGCAGCGCGGGGGGAACCCAAGAGACCCAGTACTTC. It yields the protein CASSAGGTQETQYF. The variable domain in full, with the rest retrieved from reference TRBV11-2 and TRBJ2-5, is EAGVAQSPRYKIIEKRQSVAFWCNPISGHATLYWYQQILGQGPKLLIQFQNNGVVDDSQLPKDRFSAERLKGVDSTLKIQPAKLEDSAVYLCASSAGGTQETQYFGPGTRLLVL.

Note on this clonotype: The DNA is omitted, as the CDR3 cannot be located on it reliably, and the CDR3 follows TCRdb's listing. The chain carries TRBV7-9 and TRBJ2-2; the table's D gene call, TRBD1, was not cross checked with the DNA. The germline CDR1 and CDR2 sequences are SEHNR and FQNEAQ (reference sequence). The CDR3 is 15 amino acids in total, end residues counted. The CDR3 loop is CASSATGRRAGELFF.

The chain carries TRBV19 and TRBJ1-1; D not certain. The CDR3 has 14 amino acids. Trimming took off 8 bases at V and 0 bases at J, with 13 bases between the two ends. CDR1 is LNHDA, CDR2 SQIVND, per germline (reference sequence). The CDR3 loop reads CASAEGGLNTEAFF. CDR3 DNA sequence: TGTGCCAGTGCTGAGGGTGGATTGAACACTGAAGCTTTCTTT. Together with reference TRBV19 and TRBJ1-1, the CDR3 gives the full variable domain: DGGITQSPKYLFRKEGQNVTLSCEQNLNHDAMYWYRQDPGQGLRLIYYSQIVNDFQKGDIAEGYSVSREKKESFPLTVTSAQKNPTAFYLCASAEGGLNTEAFFGQGTRLTVV.

This clonotype was counted many times. The V and J genes are TRBV15 and TRBJ1-4, with D unresolved. Germline CDR1 reads LNHNV; CDR2 reads YYDKDF (reference sequence). Trimming cost V 1 base and J 1 base, with 7 bases left between them. This CDR3 is built from 15 residues. The CDR3 DNA sequence: TGTGCCACCAGCAGAGGTGCTGGAACTAATGAAAAACTGTTTTTT. This translates into CATSRGAGTNEKLFF.

This clonotype has more than one count but fewer than ten. The J gene is TRBJ2-7, the V gene TRBV5-1; no firm D call. Germline-derived CDR1 and CDR2 are SGHRS and YFSETQ. The CDR3 is 12 amino acids. V gave up 0 bases and J gave up 7 bases, with 8 bases separating them. The DNA of the CDR3 is TGCGCCAGCAGCTTGGCCAAGGGAGAGCAGTACTTC. Translated: CASSLAKGEQYF.

The V gene is TRBV30, the J gene TRBJ2-5, with 8 nucleotides matching TRBD1. This CDR3 is 12 amino acids long. V gave up 5 bases and J gave up 7 bases; unmatched junction bases: 6. Per germline, CDR1 GTSNPN and CDR2 SVGIG (reference sequence). This CDR3 reads CAWGGQEGTQYF. The CDR3 DNA follows: TGTGCCTGGGGGGGACAGGAGGGGACCCAGTACTTC.

In this sample, this clonotype turned up many times. The rearrangement links TRBV7-2 to TRBJ2-5; D is unresolved. V was cut by 4 bases and J by 2 bases, with 11 bases left in between. The CDR3 runs to 14 residues. CDR1 is SGHTA, CDR2 FQGNSA, per germline. The CDR3 sequence is CASSYWPTQETQYF. CDR3 bases: TGTGCCAGCAGCTACTGGCCGACACAAGAGACCCAGTACTTC.

This clonotype was seen a few times. This rearrangement joins TRBV3-1 to TRBJ2-7, with D possibly matching TRBD1 (6 bases). The CDR3 length is 12 residues. The germline CDR1 and CDR2 sequences are LGHDT and YNNKEL (reference sequence). Trimming removed 7 bases at V and 6 bases at J, with 13 bases between. CDR3: CASTRTDSEQYF. The CDR3 DNA sequence: TGTGCCAGCACCCGGACAGACTCCGAGCAGTACTTC.

This clonotype turned up a few times. Just one base apart from a much larger clone, this may be a read error. J is TRBJ1-1 and V is TRBV20-1; 7 nucleotides line up with TRBD1. The CDR3 length is 10 residues. V dropped 3 bases and J dropped 8; count of bases not matched to a gene: 0. In germline, CDR1 is DFQATT, CDR2 SNEGSKA (reference sequence). The CDR3 protein is CSARGQEAFF. DNA for the CDR3: TGCAGTGCTAGGGGACAGGAAGCTTTCTTT.

This clonotype was found many times. This chain connects TRBV20-1 to TRBJ2-5; 8 bases agree with TRBD2. This CDR3 region has 14 residues. Germline CDR1 is DFQATT and CDR2 is SNEGSKA (reference sequence). J was trimmed by 4 bases and V by 1 base; bases with no gene match: 5. CDR3 nucleotides: TGCAGTGCTAGAGCCGGGGGGGGCCCAGAGACCCAGTACTTC. Amino acids: CSARAGGGPETQYF.

This clonotype was seen repeatedly, ten times or more. The chain carries TRBV13 and TRBJ1-1, with TRBD1 matching over 10 bases. This CDR3 spans 13 amino acids. The V segment lost 6 bases and the J segment 4 bases; nucleotides outside the gene matches: 2. Germline-derived CDR1 and CDR2 are PRHDT and FYEKMQ (reference sequence). The CDR3 nucleotides are TGTGCCAGCAGGGGACAGGGGCCCACTGAAGCTTTCTTT. Encoded protein: CASRGQGPTEAFF. Full variable domain (outside the CDR3, taken from reference TRBV13 and TRBJ1-1): AAGVIQSPRHLIKEKRETATLKCYPIPRHDTVYWYQQGPGQDPQFLISFYEKMQSDKGSIPDRFSAQQFSDYHSELNMSSLELGDSALYFCASRGQGPTEAFFGQGTRLTVV.

This clonotype was counted between two and nine times. J is TRBJ1-2 and V is TRBV9; weak D call: TRBD1 (5 bases). Germline CDR1 SGDLS, CDR2 YYNGEE. Trimming pared 0 bases from V and 3 bases from J, leaving 15 bases between. The CDR3 runs 16 residues. The CDR3 sequence is CASSVAVQGTDYGYTF. The CDR3 region has the DNA TGTGCCAGCAGCGTAGCGGTCCAGGGCACGGACTATGGCTACACCTTC.

V is TRBV29-1 and J is TRBJ1-1, with D possibly matching TRBD1 (5 bases). The CDR3 has 13 residues. Germline CDR1 and CDR2: SQVTM and ANQGSEA. Trimming left V 7 bases short and J 8 bases short, with 20 bases between. CDR3 DNA: TGCAGCGCCCTGGGACTAGCGGGCGCGGAAGCTTTCTTT. This gives the protein CSALGLAGAEAFF.

The rearrangement joins TRBV19 to TRBJ1-1; 7 bases align to TRBD1. The J segment lost 4 bases and the V segment lost 10 bases, leaving 9 bases of the junction unmatched. CDR3 size: 13 residues. Germline CDR1 is LNHDA and CDR2 is SQIVND (reference sequence). CDR3 residues: CATGQAMGTEAFF. The CDR3 DNA is TGTGCCACTGGACAGGCCATGGGCACTGAAGCTTTCTTT.

This chain connects TRBV2 to TRBJ2-5; no reliable D call. Germline V lookup: CDR1 SNHLY, CDR2 FYNNEI. The germline V and J ends were trimmed by 8 bases and 5 bases, with 15 bases remaining between them. The CDR3 loop spans 13 amino acids. The CDR3 spells CASVPTGPETQYF. For the CDR3, the DNA is TGTGCCAGCGTCCCCACTGGGCCGGAGACCCAGTACTTC.